Presented here are 8 T cell receptor beta chains from one specimen sequenced in a study of naive CD8 T cells in extremely preterm neonates. Preterm samples came from extremely preterm deliveries at about 21-28 weeks. Whole-study findings and limits: Preterm CDR3s were shorter than older groups', with fewer N additions and less trimming.

Antigens of these TCRs are unknown. Profiling relied on immunoSEQ multiplex PCR, and the TCRdb table lists in-frame clones only, not all of them. Among around 25,000 clones listed, 88% were seen once. The sample taken for sequencing was naive CD8+ T cells from cord blood. The receptor set was obtained from a boy who was born preterm.

V and J are TRBV5-1 and TRBJ1-2; no clear D gene. In germline, CDR1 is SGHRS, CDR2 YFSETQ. The CDR3 is made up of 9 amino acids. V was shortened by 0 bases and J by 12 bases, with 3 bases between the two germline ends. The CDR3 loop is CASSLGNTF. The CDR3 DNA sequence: TGCGCCAGCAGCTTGGGGAACACCTTC.

The chain is built from TRBV2 and TRBJ1-6; 11 positions agree with TRBD1. Trimming cost V 7 bases and J 9 bases; bases outside gene matches: 2. The CDR3 is made up of 13 amino acids. The germline CDR1 and CDR2 sequences are SNHLY and FYNNEI. CDR3 loop: CASIGTGGSPLHF. The CDR3 nucleotides read TGTGCCAGCATAGGGACAGGGGGTTCACCCCTCCACTTT.

The chain is built from TRBV2 and TRBJ1-2; D is ambiguous. CDR1 is SNHLY and CDR2 is FYNNEI in the germline V gene. This CDR3 is 14 amino acids long. Trimming took off 3 bases at V and 2 bases at J, with 10 bases between the two ends. The CDR3 bases are TGTGCCAGCAGTGATTGGGAGAAAAACTATGGCTACACCTTC. Protein product: CASSDWEKNYGYTF.

The CDR3 DNA follows: TGTGCCAGCAGCGTAGACCCCATGTACGAGCAGTACTTC. It specifies CASSVDPMYEQYF. This chain connects TRBV9 to TRBJ2-7; D uncertain. The germline gives CDR1 SGDLS, CDR2 YYNGEE. This CDR3 spans 13 amino acids. Trimming cost V 0 bases and J 4 bases, with 8 bases left between them.

V usage is TRBV27 and J usage is TRBJ1-1, with 7 bases fitting TRBD1. The CDR3 runs 14 residues. With V trimmed by 3 bases and J by 0 bases, 1 base remained unmatched. In germline, CDR1 is MNHEY, CDR2 SMNVEV (reference sequence). CDR3 sequence (DNA): TGTGCCAGCAGTTTTAGGGGGCTGAACACTGAAGCTTTCTTT. It codes for CASSFRGLNTEAFF.

The rearrangement links TRBV9 to TRBJ1-1; no clear D. CDR3 length equals 14 residues. The germline CDR1 and CDR2 sequences are SGDLS and YYNGEE. With 0 bases removed from V and 1 base from J, the gap between germline ends came to 7 bases. The CDR3 is CASSVAWGNTEAFF. CDR3 bases: TGTGCCAGCAGCGTAGCCTGGGGGAACACTGAAGCTTTCTTT. Supplemented by reference TRBV9 and TRBJ1-1, the full variable domain reads DSGVTQTPKHLITATGQRVTLRCSPRSGDLSVYWYQQSLDQGLQFLIQYYNGEERAKGNILERFSAQQFPDLHSELNLSSLELGDSALYFCASSVAWGNTEAFFGQGTRLTVV.

The V gene is TRBV5-1, the J gene TRBJ2-1; TRBD2 agrees at 8 bases. The J segment lost 2 bases and the V segment lost 2 bases, leaving 0 bases of the junction unmatched. The CDR3 covers 14 residues. Per germline, CDR1 SGHRS and CDR2 YFSETQ. CDR3 nucleotides: TGCGCCAGCAGCTTAGCGGGGGCCTACAATGAGCAGTTCTTC. This sequence encodes CASSLAGAYNEQFF.

V is TRBV13 and J is TRBJ1-5; unclear D gene. CDR3 length equals 12 residues. Per the germline V gene, CDR1 is PRHDT and CDR2 is FYEKMQ (reference sequence). The V and J ends lost 2 bases and 3 bases respectively, with 2 bases between them. The CDR3 DNA reads as TGTGCCAGCAGCTTACACAATCAGCCCCAGCATTTT. Residues: CASSLHNQPQHF.